This record looks at one T cell receptor (beta chain) sequence and its context. Its specificity is not known. TCRdb keeps only in-frame clones here, not all; method: immunoSEQ multiplex PCR. The sample records about 410,000 clones, around 92% being singletons. Treatment reported: around 19 received Ad26.COV2.S at low or high dose, single or two shots; several received placebo; per-sample allocation not given. Following the first vaccine or placebo injection, samples were taken on day 63. This sample is drawn from a study of Ad26.COV2.S vaccination and SARS-CoV-2 variants. Study-wide context: Participants got Ad26.COV2.S intramuscularly, once or twice 56 days apart.

Overall study findings and caveats: Quantification of TCR breadth and depth may have yielded underestimates of total T cell responses.

The sequence was obtained from a person between 18 and 65 years old who received the Ad26.COV2.S COVID-19 vaccine or a placebo. Sequenced material: peripheral blood, taken in a trial of Ad26.COV2.S vaccine versus placebo.

This CDR3 is CASSLVPGGSADTQYF. The CDR3 coding sequence is TGTGCCAGCAGCTTAGTTCCGGGGGGGAGTGCAGATACGCAGTATTTT. The rearrangement joins TRBV7-2 to TRBJ2-3; 8 bases are shared with TRBD2. Looked up from germline, CDR1 is SGHTA and CDR2 is FQGNSA. V shed 1 base and J 4 bases; nucleotides not matched to a gene: 7. The CDR3 loop spans 16 amino acids.